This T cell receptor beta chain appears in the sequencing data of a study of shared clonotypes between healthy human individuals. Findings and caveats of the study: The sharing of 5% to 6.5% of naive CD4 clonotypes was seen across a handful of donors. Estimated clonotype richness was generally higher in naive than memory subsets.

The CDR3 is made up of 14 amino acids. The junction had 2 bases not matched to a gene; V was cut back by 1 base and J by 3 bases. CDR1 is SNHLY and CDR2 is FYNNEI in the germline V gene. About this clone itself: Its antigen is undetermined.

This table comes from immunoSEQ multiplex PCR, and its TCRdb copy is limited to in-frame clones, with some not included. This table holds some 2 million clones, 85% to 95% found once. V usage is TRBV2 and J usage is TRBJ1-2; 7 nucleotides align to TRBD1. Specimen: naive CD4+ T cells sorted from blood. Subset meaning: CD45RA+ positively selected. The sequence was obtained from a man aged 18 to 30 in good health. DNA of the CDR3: TGTGCCAGCAGTGAAGACAGGGGATACTATGGCTACACCTTC. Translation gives CASSEDRGYYGYTF.